Presented here are 24 T cell receptor beta chains from one specimen sequenced in a study of cytomegalovirus exposure and HLA in healthy donors. Use of 60 Vbeta and 13 Jbeta primers characterized the PCR. Profiled with immunoSEQ multiplex PCR; TCRdb holds only in-frame clones, not every one. The sample includes roughly 130,000 clones, approximately 70% of them seen just once. Sequenced: PBMCs. These receptors all come from a woman aged 60 to 75 in good health and CMV-seronegative.

The CDR3 bases are TGTGCCAGCAGTGGTAGTCCTTCCTACGAGCAGTACTTC. It translates to CASSGSPSYEQYF. The chain recombines TRBV2 with TRBJ2-7, with unresolved D. This CDR3 has 13 residues. V was cut by 4 bases and J by 1 base, with 8 bases left in between. Looked up from germline, CDR1 is SNHLY and CDR2 is FYNNEI. The full variable domain, its missing parts supplied by reference TRBV2 and TRBJ2-7, is EPEVTQTPSHQVTQMGQEVILRCVPISNHLYFYWYRQILGQKVEFLVSFYNNEISEKSEIFDDQFSVERPDGSNFTLKIRSTKLEDSAMYFCASSGSPSYEQYFGPGTRLTVT.

The CDR3: CASSYSRDNNQPQHF. The CDR3 coding sequence is TGTGCCAGCAGTTACAGTCGGGACAATAATCAGCCCCAGCATTTT. The rearrangement uses TRBV6-5 and TRBJ1-5, with TRBD1 as a possible D gene (6 bases). Trimming cost V 2 bases and J 4 bases, with 12 bases left between them. The CDR3 extends over 15 amino acids. Per germline, CDR1 MNHEY and CDR2 SVGAGI.

This chain connects TRBV21-1 to TRBJ2-7; TRBD2, the table's D call, was not compared with the DNA. TRBV21-1 is labeled a pseudogene. This CDR3 has 23 residues. The CDR3 coding sequence is TGTGCCAGCAGCAAAGCCCGTAGTCGGTTGGCAGGGATGACTAGCGGGAGTTCTTACGAGCAGTACTTC. As protein: CASSKARSRLAGMTSGSSYEQYF.

The chain couples TRBV7-2 to TRBJ2-1, with D tentatively TRBD1 (5 bases). Germline V gene lookup returns CDR1 SGHTA and CDR2 FQGNSA. The V end lost 5 bases, the J end lost 13 bases, and 15 bases lay between the germline ends. The CDR3 loop spans 12 amino acids. This CDR3 reads CASSPPGQAQFF. CDR3 bases: TGTGCCAGCAGCCCGCCCGGACAAGCACAGTTCTTC.

The chain has TRBV19 and TRBJ2-7, with TRBD1 matching 9 bases. The CDR3 length is 14 residues. V gave up 6 bases and J gave up 6 bases; unmatched junction bases: 9. CDR1 is LNHDA and CDR2 is SQIVND in the germline V gene (reference sequence). CDR3 coding DNA: TGTGCCAGTAGGGACAGGGGACAGGGTAGCGAGCAGTACTTC. Translation gives CASRDRGQGSEQYF.

This clone was observed once. V is TRBV28 and J is TRBJ2-7; 8 positions agree with TRBD2. The ends lost 8 bases at V and 6 bases at J; junction bases unmatched: 15. CDR3 length equals 15 residues. Germline CDR1 reads MDHEN; CDR2 reads SYDVKM. This CDR3 reads CASGPSGTSTIEQYF. The CDR3, as DNA: TGTGCCAGCGGTCCCTCCGGGACTAGTACGATCGAGCAGTACTTC.

This clone came up a few times. The rearrangement joins TRBV7-6 to TRBJ1-1; 7 bases fit TRBD1. The CDR3 has 13 residues. After removal of 8 bases from V and 2 bases from J, the junction contained 5 bases not matched to a gene. Germline V gene lookup returns CDR1 SGHVS and CDR2 FNYEAQ. As DNA, the CDR3 is TGTGCCAGCGGTCGACAGGGTAACACTGAAGCTTTCTTT. Translating gives CASGRQGNTEAFF. Combining the CDR3 with reference TRBV7-6 and TRBJ1-1 gives the whole variable domain GAGVSQSPRYKVTKRGQDVALRCDPISGHVSLYWYRQALGQGPEFLTYFNYEAQQDKSGLPNDRFSAERPEGSISTLTIQRTEQRDSAMYRCASGRQGNTEAFFGQGTRLTVV.

J is TRBJ2-5 and V is TRBV19; 11 bases are a match to TRBD2. Trimming took 4 bases from V and 2 from J; bases not matched to a gene: 3. Per the germline V gene, CDR1 is LNHDA and CDR2 is SQIVND (reference sequence). This CDR3 comprises 15 residues. The CDR3 loop reads CASSTRTSGQETQYF. In DNA, the CDR3 is TGTGCCAGTAGTACAAGGACTAGCGGGCAAGAGACCCAGTACTTC.

This clone was recorded a few times. The V and J genes are TRBV6-1 and TRBJ1-1, with 7 bases matching TRBD1. The CDR3 covers 15 residues. V was clipped by 4 bases and J by 1 base; unmatched bases: 6. The germline V gene has CDR1 MNHNS and CDR2 SASEGT. The CDR3 DNA reads TGTGCCAGCAGTGCCCGGAGGACAGGGAACACTGAAGCTTTCTTT. Translating it yields CASSARRTGNTEAFF.

The chain uses TRBV18 and TRBJ2-3, with TRBD2 as a possible D gene (5 bases). The V end was cut by 4 bases, the J end by 3 bases, with 5 bases between. The CDR3 totals 12 residues. The germline gives CDR1 KGHSH, CDR2 LQKENI. The CDR3 spells CASSRGTDTQYF. The CDR3 coding sequence is TGTGCCAGCTCACGCGGGACAGATACGCAGTATTTT.

The CDR3 loop is CASSRRGQGAIGYTF. CDR3 DNA: TGTGCCAGCAGCCGTAGAGGACAGGGGGCAATTGGCTACACCTTC. This chain links TRBV6-5 with TRBJ1-2; 11 nucleotides match TRBD1. Trimming took 6 bases from V and 7 from J; bases not matched to a gene: 10. Germline CDR1 reads MNHEY; CDR2 reads SVGAGI. The CDR3 consists of 15 residues.

This clone has just a few counts. V gene TRBV7-3 combines with J gene TRBJ2-1; 12 nucleotides line up with TRBD2. The CDR3 runs to 16 residues. The germline CDR1 and CDR2 sequences are SGHTA and FQGTGA. V trimming: 5 bases; J trimming: 5 bases; junction bases outside the gene matches: 7. CDR3 DNA: TGTGCCAGCAGCCCACGGACTAGCGGGACAAACAATGAGCAGTTCTTC. Its translation: CASSPRTSGTNNEQFF.

This clone showed up just a few times. This rearrangement joins TRBV21-1 to TRBJ2-5; TRBD1 is the table's D call, not checked against the DNA. The DNA end is a closer match to TRBJ2-7, so the J assignment may be wrong. TRBV21-1 is noted as a pseudogene. The CDR3 consists of 16 residues. CDR3 protein: CASSKEEGQGAYEQYF. CDR3 bases: TGTGCCAGCAGCAAAGAAGAGGGACAGGGGGCCTACGAGCAGTACTTC.

This rearrangement joins TRBV7-6 to TRBJ2-5; 8 bases match TRBD1. V trimming: 1 base; J trimming: 5 bases; junction bases outside the gene matches: 9. The CDR3 runs 16 residues. Germline V gene sequence: CDR1 SGHVS, CDR2 FNYEAQ. The CDR3 loop is CASSLDRTGRWETQYF. The DNA for the CDR3 is TGTGCCAGCAGCTTAGATCGGACAGGGAGGTGGGAGACCCAGTACTTC. Drawing the rest from reference TRBV7-6 and TRBJ2-5, the complete variable domain is GAGVSQSPRYKVTKRGQDVALRCDPISGHVSLYWYRQALGQGPEFLTYFNYEAQQDKSGLPNDRFSAERPEGSISTLTIQRTEQRDSAMYRCASSLDRTGRWETQYFGPGTRLLVL.

The rearrangement links TRBV9 to TRBJ2-2; D is perhaps TRBD2 (6 bases). V lost 5 bases and J 3 bases, leaving 11 bases between the germline ends. The CDR3 has 14 amino acids. Germline CDR1 and CDR2: SGDLS and YYNGEE. CDR3 DNA: TGTGCCAGCAGTTCGGGACTCCACACCGGGGAGCTGTTTTTT. Amino acids: CASSSGLHTGELFF. Filled out from reference TRBV9 and TRBJ2-2, the complete variable domain reads DSGVTQTPKHLITATGQRVTLRCSPRSGDLSVYWYQQSLDQGLQFLIQYYNGEERAKGNILERFSAQQFPDLHSELNLSSLELGDSALYFCASSSGLHTGELFFGEGSRLTVL.

The table lists this clone with a few counts. The rearrangement uses TRBV18 and TRBJ2-7; 11 nucleotides line up with TRBD2. CDR1 is KGHSH, CDR2 LQKENI, per germline. CDR3 size: 16 residues. With 1 base clipped from V and 2 bases from J, the junction kept 4 bases outside the gene matches. This CDR3 is CASSPLTSGGTYEQYF. The CDR3 DNA reads as TGTGCCAGCTCACCACTTACTAGCGGGGGAACCTACGAGCAGTACTTC.

The chain has TRBV29-1 and TRBJ1-2; TRBD1 agrees at 7 bases. The germline gives CDR1 SQVTM, CDR2 ANQGSEA. This CDR3 has 12 residues. V lost 6 bases to trimming and J lost 6 bases; unmatched junction nucleotides: 7. Written as DNA, the CDR3 is TGCAGCGTCGAGACAGGGACCGATGGCTACACCTTC. Its translation is CSVETGTDGYTF. The whole variable domain, remainder taken from reference TRBV29-1 and TRBJ1-2, is SAVISQKPSRDICQRGTSLTIQCQVDSQVTMMFWYRQQPGQSLTLIATANQGSEATYESGFVIDKFPISRPNLTFSTLTVSNMSPEDSSIYLCSVETGTDGYTFGSGTRLTVV.

The chain links TRBV6-6 to TRBJ1-1; 7 bases are a match to TRBD1. The V gene's germline CDR1 is MNHNY and CDR2 SVGAGI (reference sequence). This CDR3 contains 13 residues. The V segment lost 6 bases and the J segment 4 bases; nucleotides outside the gene matches: 5. This CDR3 reads CASSATGSTEAFF. The DNA for the CDR3 is TGTGCCAGCAGCGCGACAGGGAGCACTGAAGCTTTCTTT.

This clone came up a few times. The chain carries TRBV10-1 and TRBJ2-5; 9 positions match TRBD2. The DNA end is more similar to TRBJ2-7, so the J call may be wrong. Per germline, CDR1 WNHNN and CDR2 SYGVQD (reference sequence). The CDR3 length is 14 residues. Here the CDR3 reads CATLLAGPSYEQYF. CDR3 sequence (DNA): TGCGCCACCTTGCTAGCGGGGCCATCCTACGAGCAGTACTTC.

The rearrangement links TRBV10-1 to TRBJ2-1; TRBD1 agrees at 9 bases. Germline CDR1 is WNHNN and CDR2 is SYGVQD (reference sequence). Losses at the gene ends were 6 bases for V and 2 bases for J; bases not matched to a gene: 2. The CDR3 extends over 14 amino acids. In DNA, the CDR3 is TGCGCCAGCAGAACAGGGGGCGCCTACAATGAGCAGTTCTTC. As protein: CASRTGGAYNEQFF.

This clone was counted between two and nine times. The V gene is TRBV29-1, the J gene TRBJ2-1; 11 bases are a match to TRBD2. Germline assignment: CDR1 SQVTM and CDR2 ANQGSEA. V lost 3 bases, J lost 0 bases, and 4 bases stayed unmatched. This CDR3 is 16 amino acids long. For the CDR3, the DNA is TGCAGCGTTGACGCTAGCGGGGGGTTCTCCTACAATGAGCAGTTCTTC. The encoded protein is CSVDASGGFSYNEQFF.

This rearrangement joins TRBV29-1 to TRBJ1-1; a weak D match, TRBD1 (6 bases). V was shortened by 5 bases and J by 1 base, with 14 bases between the two germline ends. The CDR3 is made up of 14 amino acids. The germline V gene encodes CDR1 SQVTM and CDR2 ANQGSEA. In DNA form, the CDR3 reads TGCAGCGTTACAGCAGGGGCCACGAACACTGAAGCTTTCTTT. It specifies CSVTAGATNTEAFF.

The chain is built from TRBV6-4 and TRBJ2-7, with 8 bases matching TRBD2. Germline values: CDR1 MRHNA, CDR2 SNTAGT. The CDR3 has 13 amino acids. Trimming cost V 6 bases and J 3 bases; bases outside gene matches: 4. The CDR3 spells CASRSGGHYEQYF. CDR3 nucleotides: TGTGCCAGCAGAAGCGGGGGCCACTACGAGCAGTACTTC.

V is TRBV10-3 and J is TRBJ1-1; 7 positions match TRBD1. With V trimmed by 3 bases and J by 6 bases, 7 bases remained unmatched. Germline values: CDR1 ENHRY, CDR2 SYGVKD. This CDR3 is 14 amino acids long. In nucleotides, the CDR3 is TGTGCCATCAGTGACCAGGGGGAGGACGCTGAAGCTTTCTTT. Protein sequence: CAISDQGEDAEAFF.